The 5 T cell receptor beta chains below all came from one sample that was sequenced in a study of vaccination and CD4 T cells after COVID-19. Sequenced with the Oncomine TCR Beta short-read assay was DNA taken from cultured CD4+ T cells. TCRdb re-derived calls from the PCR reads in MiXCR, one entry per CDR3 protein. The data contain 2,000 to 2,500 distinct CDR3 sequences, 60% of them singletons. The treatment was: roughly nine-day PBMC culture with coronavirus spike peptide pools or control peptides (ViraFEST assay). CD4+ T cells of the unexposed donor were collected before the COVID-19 pandemic (2011-2018). Their specific antigens are unknown. The material sequenced was CD4+ T cells from blood, cultured in vitro. Receptor source: a human donor in good health.

This clonotype ranks as medium-sized. The J gene is TRBJ2-1, the V gene TRBV11-2; D not certain. The germline V gene encodes CDR1 SGHAT and CDR2 FQNNGV. V dropped 3 bases and J dropped 7 bases, with 16 bases sitting between them. The CDR3 extends over 15 amino acids. The chain's CDR3 is CASSFSGSTINEQFF. The CDR3 bases are TGTGCCAGCAGCTTTTCGGGCTCTACGATAAATGAGCAGTTCTTC. The full variable domain, rest sourced from reference TRBV11-2 and TRBJ2-1, is EAGVAQSPRYKIIEKRQSVAFWCNPISGHATLYWYQQILGQGPKLLIQFQNNGVVDDSQLPKDRFSAERLKGVDSTLKIQPAKLEDSAVYLCASSFSGSTINEQFFGPGTRLTVL.

The rearrangement joins TRBV18 to TRBJ1-6; no clear D. The germline V gene has CDR1 KGHSH and CDR2 LQKENI. This CDR3 region has 16 residues. V was trimmed by 2 bases and J by 6 bases, leaving 14 bases between them. CDR3 DNA: TGTGCCAGCTCACCATATCCCGGGCAGGTTAATTCACCCCTCCACTTT. Protein: CASSPYPGQVNSPLHF.

This sequence joins TRBV6-2 or TRBV6-3 and TRBJ2-2; D assignment may be TRBD1 or TRBD2 (5 bases each). V shed 2 bases and J shed 0 bases, with 16 bases lying between them. Per germline, CDR1 MNHEY and CDR2 SVGEGT. The CDR3 has 18 amino acids. The CDR3 region has the DNA TGTGCCAGCAGTTACGCCCTTACCGGGACGGCGAACACCGGGGAGCTGTTTTTT. Translation: CASSYALTGTANTGELFF.

The chain employs TRBV4-1 and TRBJ2-3; 10 bases match TRBD2. After removal of 4 bases from V and 4 bases from J, the junction contained 14 bases not matched to a gene. The CDR3 has 18 amino acids. Germline V CDR1 and CDR2: MGHRA, YSYEKL. CDR3 sequence (DNA): TGCGCCAGCAGCCGAGGGGGAATAGCGGGGGGAGGCGCAGATACGCAGTATTTT. It specifies CASSRGGIAGGGADTQYF.

This clonotype was detected a few times. The chain uses TRBV20-1 and TRBJ1-2, with D possibly matching TRBD1 (6 bases). Germline assignment: CDR1 DFQATT and CDR2 SNEGSKA (reference sequence). Trimming stripped 5 bases from V and 2 bases from J, with 18 bases between. The CDR3 is 15 amino acids. CDR3 region: CSAPPIGGGNYGYTF. The DNA of the CDR3 is TGCAGTGCTCCCCCCATCGGGGGCGGCAACTATGGCTACACCTTC.